The 32 T cell receptor beta chains in this list originate from one sample, sequenced in a study of Ad26.COV2.S vaccination and SARS-CoV-2 variants. Libraries were prepared by immunoSEQ multiplex PCR; TCRdb keeps only in-frame clonotypes and omits some of them. The data show roughly 320,000 clones, about nine tenths seen once. Treatment of the sample: roughly 20 received Ad26.COV2.S at low or high dose, single or two shots; roughly five received placebo; per-sample allocation not given. Collection of the samples took place on day 63 after the first injection of vaccine or placebo. Material: peripheral blood, obtained in a trial of Ad26.COV2.S vaccine versus placebo. These receptors originate from a person aged 18 to 59 who received the Ad26.COV2.S COVID-19 vaccine or a placebo.

The J gene is TRBJ1-1, the V gene TRBV13; 10 positions agree with TRBD1. This CDR3 is 15 amino acids long. V shed 4 bases, J shed 3 bases, and the junction held 5 bases outside the gene matches. In germline, CDR1 is PRHDT, CDR2 FYEKMQ (reference sequence). DNA for the CDR3: TGTGCCAGCAGCTCCTCTGGACAGGGGGACACTGAAGCTTTCTTT. Amino acids: CASSSSGQGDTEAFF.

The rearrangement joins TRBV20-1 to TRBJ2-7, with 7 nucleotides matching TRBD2. V lost 3 bases and J lost 2; bases outside the gene matches: 10. The CDR3 length is 15 residues. Germline CDR1 is DFQATT and CDR2 is SNEGSKA (reference sequence). The CDR3 DNA is TGCAGTGCTAGTCTACGACGGGAGGACGCCTACGAGCAGTACTTC. Translated: CSASLRREDAYEQYF.

This CDR3 reads CATSIRGTDTQYF. In DNA, the CDR3 is TGTGCCACCAGCATCAGGGGCACAGATACGCAGTATTTT. The chain links TRBV15 to TRBJ2-3; possibly TRBD1 for D (5 bases). The CDR3 is 13 residues long. Looked up from germline, CDR1 is LNHNV and CDR2 is YYDKDF (reference sequence). V lost 4 bases and J lost 1, with 6 bases in between.

This clone appeared a single time. The chain has TRBV4-2 and TRBJ1-5, with 7 nucleotides matching TRBD1. The CDR3 is 14 amino acids. The V and J ends lost 3 bases and 4 bases, in that order; junction bases with no gene match: 3. Germline V lookup: CDR1 LGHNA, CDR2 YNFKEQ. The CDR3 is CASSHEQGNQPQHF. DNA of the CDR3: TGTGCCAGCAGCCACGAACAGGGGAATCAGCCCCAGCATTTT.

This chain uses TRBV6-6 with TRBJ1-5, with D perhaps TRBD1 (5 bases). Germline V lookup: CDR1 MNHNY, CDR2 SVGAGI (reference sequence). The CDR3 sequence is 13 residues long. The V end was cut by 5 bases, the J end by 11 bases, with 16 bases between. CDR3 nucleotides: TGTGCCAGCAGTCCGAGGGCCCTAGGGGCCCAGCATTTT. Translated, it gives CASSPRALGAQHF.

The table lists this clone with a few counts. The chain uses TRBV5-1 and TRBJ1-4; D might be TRBD1 (5 bases). The CDR3 has 15 residues. Germline loops: CDR1 SGHRS, CDR2 YFSETQ. V was cut by 2 bases and J by 7 bases, with 15 bases left in between. The chain's CDR3 is CASSFRWGSSEKLFF. The CDR3 nucleotides are TGCGCCAGCAGCTTCCGTTGGGGGTCTAGTGAAAAACTGTTTTTT.

This clone was counted a single time. This chain joins TRBV11-1 and TRBJ1-6, with a weak D call TRBD1 (5 bases). This CDR3 region has 14 residues. CDR1 and CDR2 (germline): SGHAT, FQDESV (reference sequence). V gave up 2 bases and J gave up 7 bases, with 9 bases separating them. The CDR3 DNA reads TGTGCCAGCAGCTTAACCGGGGGAAATTCACCCCTCCACTTT. Its translation: CASSLTGGNSPLHF.

The V gene is TRBV6-6, the J gene TRBJ2-7; tentatively, D is TRBD1 (6 bases). Germline CDR1 and CDR2: MNHNY and SVGAGI (reference sequence). The CDR3 has 15 residues. V lost 4 bases and J 2 bases, leaving 15 bases between the germline ends. The CDR3 sequence is CASSSVDRSAYEQYF. The CDR3 DNA reads as TGTGCCAGCAGTTCAGTCGACAGGTCCGCCTACGAGCAGTACTTC.

This chain uses TRBV7-3 with TRBJ2-3; possible D gene TRBD1, 7 bases. This CDR3 spans 12 amino acids. V shed 5 bases and J shed 6 bases, with 9 bases lying between them. Germline CDR1 reads SGHTA; CDR2 reads FQGTGA. The CDR3: CASSQGGDTQYF. The CDR3 nucleotides read TGTGCCAGCAGCCAGGGGGGCGATACGCAGTATTTT. Based on the CDR3 plus reference TRBV7-3 and TRBJ2-3, the full variable domain is GAGVSQTPSNKVTEKGKYVELRCDPISGHTALYWYRQSLGQGPEFLIYFQGTGAADDSGLPNDRFFAVRPEGSVSTLKIQRTERGDSAVYLCASSQGGDTQYFGPGTRLTVL.

The chain links TRBV5-6 to TRBJ2-7; no clear D gene. Per germline, CDR1 SGHDT and CDR2 YYEEEE. The CDR3 spans 11 residues. Trimming removed 0 bases at V and 7 bases at J, with 5 bases between. The CDR3: CASSLAVEQYF. The CDR3 DNA is TGTGCCAGCAGCTTGGCCGTGGAGCAGTACTTC. Based on the CDR3 plus reference TRBV5-6 and TRBJ2-7, the full variable domain is DAGVTQSPTHLIKTRGQQVTLRCSPKSGHDTVSWYQQALGQGPQFIFQYYEEEERQRGNFPDRFSGHQFPNYSSELNVNALLLGDSALYLCASSLAVEQYFGPGTRLTVT.

This clone was detected a few times. The CDR3 reads CASSLYGQGATDTQYF. DNA for the CDR3: TGCGCCAGCAGCTTGTATGGACAGGGGGCAACAGATACGCAGTATTTT. The V gene is TRBV5-1, the J gene TRBJ2-3; TRBD1 agrees at 11 bases. There are 16 residues in the CDR3. V gave up 1 base and J gave up 3 bases; unmatched junction bases: 4. Per germline, CDR1 SGHRS and CDR2 YFSETQ.

This chain uses TRBV30 with TRBJ1-6, with TRBD1 matching over 9 bases. Germline V gene data show CDR1 as GTSNPN and CDR2 as SVGIG (reference sequence). This CDR3 has 19 amino acids. Trimming removed 4 bases from V and 1 base from J; junction bases left unmatched: 14. The CDR3 nucleotides read TGTGCCTGGATGTTAAGAATACAGGGGGCTTCGTCCTATAATTCACCCCTCCACTTT. Its translation is CAWMLRIQGASSYNSPLHF.

The chain recombines TRBV20-1 with TRBJ1-1; D is perhaps TRBD1 (6 bases). V shed 3 bases and J shed 1 base, with 18 bases lying between them. The CDR3 sequence is 16 residues long. CDR1 and CDR2 (germline): DFQATT, SNEGSKA (reference sequence). CDR3 sequence reads: CSASEGRGLSNTEAFF. The CDR3 coding sequence is TGCAGTGCTAGTGAAGGGAGGGGGTTATCGAACACTGAAGCTTTCTTT.

The V and J genes are TRBV5-6 and TRBJ1-1; 8 bases align to TRBD1. Germline lookup yields CDR1 SGHDT and CDR2 YYEEEE. This CDR3 is built from 15 residues. The V gene end was trimmed by 5 bases and the J gene end by 1 base; junction bases not matched to a gene: 7. The CDR3 is CASSILDRENTEAFF. CDR3 DNA: TGTGCCAGCAGTATCTTGGACAGGGAGAACACTGAAGCTTTCTTT. The whole variable domain, remainder taken from reference TRBV5-6 and TRBJ1-1, is DAGVTQSPTHLIKTRGQQVTLRCSPKSGHDTVSWYQQALGQGPQFIFQYYEEEERQRGNFPDRFSGHQFPNYSSELNVNALLLGDSALYLCASSILDRENTEAFFGQGTRLTVV.

J is TRBJ1-1 and V is TRBV7-6; D is unresolved. Germline V gene sequence: CDR1 SGHVS, CDR2 FNYEAQ. There are 15 residues in the CDR3. The V and J ends lost 3 bases and 5 bases respectively, with 16 bases between them. The CDR3 sequence is CASSFGEAGTTEAFF. CDR3 coding DNA: TGTGCCAGCAGCTTTGGTGAGGCAGGAACGACTGAAGCTTTCTTT.

The V gene is TRBV19, the J gene TRBJ1-2, with D perhaps matching TRBD1 (5 bases). Germline V CDR1 and CDR2: LNHDA, SQIVND (reference sequence). This CDR3 has 15 residues. Trimming removed 2 bases at V and 2 bases at J, with 12 bases between. This CDR3 is CASSILEGRNYGYTF. The CDR3 DNA sequence: TGTGCCAGTAGTATACTGGAGGGGCGCAACTATGGCTACACCTTC.

The V and J genes are TRBV11-3 and TRBJ1-2; the match to TRBD1 covers 9 bases. Germline loops: CDR1 SGHNT, CDR2 YENEEA. V dropped 5 bases and J dropped 4; count of bases not matched to a gene: 2. The CDR3 loop spans 13 amino acids. The CDR3 bases are TGTGCCAGCAGCGCGGACAGGGGCTATGGCTACACCTTC. This sequence encodes CASSADRGYGYTF.

The V call is TRBV6-5, the J call TRBJ2-5, with D possibly being TRBD1 (6 bases). In germline, CDR1 is MNHEY, CDR2 SVGAGI. The V gene lost 6 bases and the J gene lost 3 bases, with 11 bases spanning the gap. CDR3 length: 13 amino acids. This CDR3 reads CASSRGREETQYF. In nucleotides, the CDR3 is TGTGCCAGCAGCAGGGGAAGAGAAGAGACCCAGTACTTC.

This clone occurred once. J is TRBJ1-5 and V is TRBV5-8, with 8 bases matching TRBD1. From germline, CDR1 is SGHTS and CDR2 YDEGEE. The junction had 7 bases not matched to a gene; V was cut back by 4 bases and J by 4 bases. The CDR3 runs to 15 residues. For the CDR3, the DNA is TGTGCCAGCAGCCAGAGGACAGGGCTAAATCAGCCCCAGCATTTT. It encodes CASSQRTGLNQPQHF.

The chain joins TRBV2 to TRBJ1-2; D might be TRBD1 (5 bases). Trimming removed 7 bases from V and 0 bases from J, with 21 bases in between. In germline, CDR1 is SNHLY, CDR2 FYNNEI. This CDR3 has 17 amino acids. The chain's CDR3 is CASIQDQLLRANYGYTF. CDR3 bases: TGTGCCAGCATACAGGATCAACTCCTAAGGGCTAACTATGGCTACACCTTC.

The genes are TRBV30 and TRBJ2-7; D is perhaps TRBD2 (5 bases). V was shortened by 3 bases and J by 3 bases, with 15 bases between the two germline ends. This CDR3 comprises 14 residues. In germline, CDR1 is GTSNPN, CDR2 SVGIG (reference sequence). Written as DNA, the CDR3 is TGTGCCTGGAGAGGAGGCGGAAGGATCTACGAGCAGTACTTC. Amino acids: CAWRGGGRIYEQYF.

The rearrangement joins TRBV6-6 to TRBJ2-1; 8 bases are a match to TRBD2. CDR1 MNHNY and CDR2 SVGAGI come from the germline V gene (reference sequence). There are 14 residues in the CDR3. Germline trimming cut 7 bases from V and 5 bases from J; bases unmatched to any gene: 7. CDR3 DNA: TGTGCCAGCAACGGGCGGGGGGCAAACAATGAGCAGTTCTTC. It codes for CASNGRGANNEQFF.

This chain joins TRBV7-2 and TRBJ1-2; D is undetermined. Germline-derived CDR1 and CDR2 are SGHTA and FQGNSA. The V end lost 4 bases, the J end lost 3 bases, and 18 bases lay between the germline ends. CDR3 length: 16 amino acids. The CDR3 loop is CASSSFSSGLDYGYTF. DNA for the CDR3: TGTGCCAGCAGCTCCTTCAGTTCGGGATTGGACTATGGCTACACCTTC.

The V call is TRBV6-1, the J call TRBJ1-2; D is ambiguous. Germline CDR1 and CDR2: MNHNS and SASEGT. Trimming removed 2 bases from V and 7 bases from J, with 8 bases in between. The CDR3 totals 12 residues. In DNA form, the CDR3 reads TGTGCCAGCAGTGAATTTGGGAGTGGCTACACCTTC. The encoded protein is CASSEFGSGYTF.

This clone was detected once. The CDR3 is CASSSRTGSYEQYF. In DNA, the CDR3 is TGCGCCAGCAGTTCTCGGACAGGGTCCTACGAGCAGTACTTC. The chain employs TRBV4-1 and TRBJ2-7; TRBD1 matches 8 bases. The trim removed 6 bases at V and 1 base at J, leaving 5 bases unmatched. This CDR3 spans 14 amino acids. Germline V gene data show CDR1 as MGHRA and CDR2 as YSYEKL.

This sequence joins TRBV11-1 and TRBJ2-1; TRBD2 is a possible D gene (6 bases). The germline V gene has CDR1 SGHAT and CDR2 FQDESV (reference sequence). The CDR3 loop spans 15 amino acids. Trimming cost V 4 bases and J 0 bases, with 10 bases left between them. CDR3 DNA: TGTGCCAGCAGCTACGCGGGGAGCTCCTACAATGAGCAGTTCTTC. Its translation: CASSYAGSSYNEQFF.

This rearrangement joins TRBV7-2 to TRBJ1-6; D is unclear. The CDR3 covers 14 residues. The V end was cut by 2 bases, the J end by 8 bases, with 10 bases between. The germline V gene encodes CDR1 SGHTA and CDR2 FQGNSA. CDR3 loop: CASSLIPPDSPLHF. The CDR3 bases are TGTGCCAGCAGCTTAATCCCGCCAGATTCACCCCTCCACTTT.

The chain links TRBV4-1 to TRBJ2-7; TRBD2 agrees at 7 bases. The V segment lost 1 base and the J segment 3 bases; nucleotides outside the gene matches: 9. The germline V gene encodes CDR1 MGHRA and CDR2 YSYEKL. This CDR3 is 16 amino acids long. CDR3 nucleotides: TGCGCCAGCAGCCAAGGAGGATGGGAGGGTCTCTACGAGCAGTACTTC. This sequence encodes CASSQGGWEGLYEQYF.

The chain links TRBV5-1 to TRBJ1-3; tentatively, D is TRBD1 (5 bases). The CDR3 sequence is 14 residues long. The germline V and J ends were trimmed by 4 bases and 8 bases, with 16 bases remaining between them. Per germline, CDR1 SGHRS and CDR2 YFSETQ. The CDR3 here is CASSPGTGFYTIYF. CDR3 nucleotides: TGCGCCAGCAGCCCGGGGACGGGTTTTTACACCATATATTTT.

This clone was counted once. J is TRBJ1-1 and V is TRBV30, with a weak D call TRBD1 (5 bases). The CDR3 is made up of 13 amino acids. The germline CDR1 and CDR2 sequences are GTSNPN and SVGIG (reference sequence). V lost 1 base, J lost 1 base, and 7 bases lay in between. The CDR3 DNA reads TGTGCCTGGAGTGGGGGGAGGAACACTGAAGCTTTCTTT. This sequence encodes CAWSGGRNTEAFF.

This clone turned up a few times. This chain links TRBV2 with TRBJ1-5; the match to TRBD1 covers 9 bases. Losses at the gene ends were 2 bases for V and 3 bases for J; bases not matched to a gene: 2. This CDR3 is built from 15 residues. Per germline, CDR1 SNHLY and CDR2 FYNNEI. CDR3 in DNA: TGTGCCAGCAGTGAAAACAGGGGGCTCAATCAGCCCCAGCATTTT. Translating it yields CASSENRGLNQPQHF.

The chain has TRBV4-3 and TRBJ1-6, with D possibly matching TRBD1 (6 bases). Germline CDR1 and CDR2: LGHNA and YSLEER. This CDR3 is built from 14 residues. Trimming cost V 5 bases and J 9 bases, with 14 bases left between them. CDR3 bases: TGCGCCAGCAGCGGGGCAGGGGTGGGTTCACCCCTCCACTTT. Amino acid sequence: CASSGAGVGSPLHF.